This T cell receptor beta chain was recorded in a study of T cell responses to AZD1222 COVID-19 vaccine. Regarding the study as a whole: Just six or seven AZD1222 recipients tested seropositive at baseline. Spike as a whole was targeted by vaccine-associated CD4 TCRs, dominant at 160-218 and 743-854. Repertoire samples came only from after the peak T cell response.

Clones were read by immunoSEQ multiplex PCR, and TCRdb kept only the in-frame ones, dropping some. The top ten clones hold under 8% of a sample with 150,000 to 190,000 clones, less than 90% of them seen once. In the case of this clone: The antigen is not known.

The J segment lost 4 bases and the V segment lost 5 bases, leaving 5 bases of the junction unmatched. The CDR3 totals 15 residues. Germline V gene lookup returns CDR1 MNHEY and CDR2 SVGEGT. The receptor was isolated from an adult who had recovered from COVID-19. This chain links TRBV6-2 or TRBV6-3 with TRBJ1-5; TRBD1 aligns across 10 bases. Sample: peripheral blood, taken after recovery from COVID-19. The CDR3 nucleotides are TGTGCCAGCAGTAGTGACAGGGGGCCTAATCAGCCCCAGCATTTT. This gives the protein CASSSDRGPNQPQHF.